This T cell receptor (beta chain) came from a study of glioma-infiltrating T cells after dendritic cell vaccination. Study background: Treatment, given 2003 to 2012, was autologous tumor lysate-pulsed dendritic cell vaccination. Points from the study as a whole: No direct clonality-survival link was found; a diverse polyclonal response may matter.

The primer mix had 60 V beta and 13 J beta primers. Sequencing used immunoSEQ multiplex PCR; TCRdb keeps in-frame clones, though not all of them. This sample has more than 85,000 clones, with around 90% found just once. Germline V gene sequence: CDR1 SGHRS, CDR2 YFSETQ. V gave up 0 bases and J gave up 9 bases, with 16 bases separating them. This CDR3 is built from 16 residues. Notes on this clone: What it binds is not known.

The sample's time point: after dendritic cell vaccination, including at tumor progression/relapse. This sequence joins TRBV5-1 and TRBJ1-6; D might be TRBD1 (5 bases). This sequence originates from a human donor with glioblastoma. Material: blood, obtained after dendritic cell vaccination. In nucleotides, the CDR3 is TGCGCCAGCAGCTTGGTAGCGGTCAGGGTGGGTTCACCCCTCCACTTT. This sequence encodes CASSLVAVRVGSPLHF.